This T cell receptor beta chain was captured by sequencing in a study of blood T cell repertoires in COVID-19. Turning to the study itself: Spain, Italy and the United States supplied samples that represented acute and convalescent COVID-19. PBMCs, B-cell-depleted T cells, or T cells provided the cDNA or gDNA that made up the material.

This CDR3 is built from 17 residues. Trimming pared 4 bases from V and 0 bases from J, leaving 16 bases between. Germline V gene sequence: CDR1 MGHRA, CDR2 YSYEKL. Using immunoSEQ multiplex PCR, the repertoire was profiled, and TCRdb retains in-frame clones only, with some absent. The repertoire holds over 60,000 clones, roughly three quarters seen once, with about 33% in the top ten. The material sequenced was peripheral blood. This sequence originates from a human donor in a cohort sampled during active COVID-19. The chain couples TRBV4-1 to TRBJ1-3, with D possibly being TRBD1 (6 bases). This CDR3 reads CASSRPPGASSGNTIYF. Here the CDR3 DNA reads TGCGCCAGCAGCCGCCCCCCAGGGGCGAGCTCTGGAAACACCATATATTTT.